A single sample gave rise to the 4 T cell receptor beta chains below, sequenced in a study of blood T cell repertoires in COVID-19. The method was immunoSEQ multiplex PCR; TCRdb's version includes in-frame clones alone and lacks a portion of them. The sample includes almost 250,000 clones, about 82% of them seen just once. The sequenced sample consisted of peripheral blood. The receptors originated from an elderly woman with COVID-19, enrolled during active disease.

The V and J genes are TRBV3-1 (or the pseudogene TRBV3-2) and TRBJ1-6; tentatively, D is TRBD1 (5 bases). Deletions cut 6 bases from V and 0 bases from J, with 12 bases between. There are 16 residues in the CDR3. The germline gives CDR1 LGHDT, CDR2 YNNKEL (reference sequence). CDR3 in DNA: TGTGCCAGCAGACCCCAGGGAAGCTCCTATAATTCACCCCTCCACTTT. It codes for CASRPQGSSYNSPLHF.

The chain couples TRBV5-1 to TRBJ2-7, with TRBD2 as a possible D gene (5 bases). The germline CDR1 and CDR2 sequences are SGHRS and YFSETQ. Trimming took off 2 bases at V and 5 bases at J, with 20 bases between the two ends. CDR3 length equals 16 residues. CDR3 in DNA: TGCGCCAGCAGCTTACCTCGGGGTTTTCATGTAAACGAGCAGTACTTC. Protein product: CASSLPRGFHVNEQYF.

V is TRBV7-3 and J is TRBJ2-5, with 8 nucleotides matching TRBD2. CDR1 is SGHTA and CDR2 is FQGTGA in the germline V gene. The V and J ends lost 1 base and 5 bases, in that order; junction bases with no gene match: 9. CDR3 length equals 16 residues. As DNA, the CDR3 is TGTGCCAGCAGCTTAAGGGCCTCCCCGGGAGGGGAGACCCAGTACTTC. Encoded protein: CASSLRASPGGETQYF.

This clone was detected once. The CDR3 nucleotides read TGTGCCAGCAGTCAATCGGTGTGGCAGTTCTTC. Protein product: CASSQSVWQFF. V usage is TRBV7-8 and J usage is TRBJ2-1; no clear D gene. CDR1 SGHVS and CDR2 FQNEAQ come from the germline V gene. This CDR3 region has 11 residues. V was shortened by 6 bases and J by 12 bases, with 12 bases between the two germline ends.